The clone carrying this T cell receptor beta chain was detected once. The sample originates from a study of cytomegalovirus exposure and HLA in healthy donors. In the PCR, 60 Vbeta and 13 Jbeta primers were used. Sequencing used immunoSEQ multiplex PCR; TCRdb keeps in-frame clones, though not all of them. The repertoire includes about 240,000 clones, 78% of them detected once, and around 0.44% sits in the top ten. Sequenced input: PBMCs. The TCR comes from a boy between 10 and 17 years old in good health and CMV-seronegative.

This CDR3 is CAWSAETGVNTEAFF. In nucleotides, the CDR3 is TGTGCCTGGAGCGCCGAAACAGGGGTGAACACTGAAGCTTTCTTT. The rearrangement uses TRBV30 and TRBJ1-1, with 7 nucleotides matching TRBD1. The V gene end was trimmed by 3 bases and the J gene end by 0 bases; junction bases not matched to a gene: 7. This CDR3 region has 15 residues. The germline V gene has CDR1 GTSNPN and CDR2 SVGIG (reference sequence).